The 7 T cell receptor beta chains below all came from one sample that was sequenced in a study of T cells in Graves' hyperthyroidism and ophthalmopathy (dated by TCRdb to the late 2010s). Receptor libraries were prepared by multiplex PCR. Instrument used: Illumina HiSeq 2000. Amplification of TCR beta CDR3 regions was carried out from RNA transcripts. For the first round of RT-PCR on the TCR CDR3, the HTBI primer set was used together with the Qiagen OneStep RT-PCR kit. Starting from the raw public reads, TCRdb applied fastp trimming at Q25, assembled clones with MiXCR and retained in-frame beta chains. Identical CDR3 protein sequences are pooled into one entry, listed with their most common genes and DNA. The sample table shows 400,000 to 550,000 distinct CDR3 sequences, and approximately 15% are seen once. The top ten clonotypes cover 15% to 20% of the sample. The sample was blood. The receptors originated from a woman aged 18-29 years with Graves' hyperthyroidism.

This clonotype was observed a handful of times. The chain links TRBV6-1 to TRBJ1-5; D is unresolved. Trimming took off 5 bases at V and 8 bases at J, with 19 bases between the two ends. This CDR3 has 15 residues. In germline, CDR1 is MNHNS, CDR2 SASEGT. CDR3 in DNA: TGTGCCAGCAGTAACTGGGCAGACGCTGGCGAGCCCCAGCATTTT. This encodes CASSNWADAGEPQHF.

The chain has TRBV9 and TRBJ2-4; D possibly corresponds to TRBD2 (6 bases). V shed 0 bases and J shed 3 bases, with 10 bases lying between them. Germline lookup yields CDR1 SGDLS and CDR2 YYNGEE. The CDR3 has 15 amino acids. CDR3 in amino acids: CASSVGGVSKNIQYF. The CDR3 DNA reads TGTGCCAGCAGCGTAGGGGGGGTTAGCAAAAACATTCAGTACTTC.

The genes are TRBV6-1 and TRBJ2-7; tentatively, D is TRBD2 (6 bases). The CDR3 consists of 12 residues. Germline V gene lookup returns CDR1 MNHNS and CDR2 SASEGT. The V end was cut by 3 bases, the J end by 4 bases, with 7 bases between. CDR3 protein: CASSDSGYEQYV. CDR3 nucleotides: TGTGCCAGCAGTGATAGCGGTTACGAGCAGTACGTC.

Ten or more counts support this clonotype. The rearrangement uses TRBV3-1 and TRBJ2-3, with D perhaps assigned TRBD1 or TRBD2 (5 bases each). CDR1 and CDR2 (germline): LGHDT, YNNKEL (reference sequence). Trimming shortened V by 5 bases and J by 7 bases, and 16 bases separated the two germline ends. There are 14 residues in the CDR3. In DNA form, the CDR3 reads TGTGCCAGCAGCTCCCGGACCGGGGCGAATACGCAGTATTTT. Encoded protein: CASSSRTGANTQYF.

The chain joins TRBV5-1 to TRBJ2-7; 7 bases align to TRBD1. The CDR3 contains 15 residues. V was pared by 4 bases and J by 4 bases, with 11 bases of the junction left unmatched. Germline lookup yields CDR1 SGHRS and CDR2 YFSETQ. CDR3 in DNA: TGCGCCAGCAGCCAAACAGGGGAGATTGTGTACGAGCAGTACTTC. This translates into CASSQTGEIVYEQYF.

This clonotype was observed once. A junction end diverges from the germline sequence, so it may reflect a read error. In DNA, the CDR3 is TGTGCCAGCAGACTAGCGGGAGCCTCCGACGAGCAGTACTTC. This codes for CASRLAGASDEQYF. This sequence joins TRBV2 and TRBJ2-7; 11 nucleotides agree with TRBD2. The CDR3 runs to 14 residues. Germline assignment: CDR1 SNHLY and CDR2 FYNNEI.

This clonotype showed up many times. This sequence joins TRBV30 and TRBJ2-1; possible D gene TRBD2, 6 bases. The CDR3 runs 13 residues. Looked up from germline, CDR1 is GTSNPN and CDR2 is SVGIG (reference sequence). V shed 0 bases and J shed 15 bases, with 18 bases lying between them. The CDR3 region has the DNA TGTGCCTGGAGTGTCGGGGGTCGGAGTGTTGGGTTCTTC. It encodes CAWSVGGRSVGFF.